The subject of this entry is one TCR beta chain. Vbeta (60) and Jbeta (13) primers were used in the PCR. Clones were sequenced by immunoSEQ multiplex PCR, and TCRdb holds only the in-frame ones, with some missing. The sample lists roughly 80,000 clones, under 80% occurring once. The sample comes from a study of cytomegalovirus exposure and HLA in healthy donors. Sequenced sample: PBMCs. The TCR comes from a woman in her forties or fifties in good health and CMV-seropositive.

The CDR3 DNA reads TGTGCCAGCAGTACCTGGACAGACCGTTCTAATGAAAAACTGTTTTTT. It encodes CASSTWTDRSNEKLFF. The V and J genes are TRBV28 and TRBJ1-4, with D possibly matching TRBD1 (6 bases). Germline V gives CDR1 MDHEN, CDR2 SYDVKM. This CDR3 region has 16 residues. The V gene lost 5 bases and the J gene lost 3 bases, with 16 bases spanning the gap. Variable domain in full (rest from reference TRBV28 and TRBJ1-4): DVKVTQSSRYLVKRTGEKVFLECVQDMDHENMFWYRQDPGLGLRLIYFSYDVKMKEKGDIPEGYSVSREKKERFSLILESASTNQTSMYLCASSTWTDRSNEKLFFGSGTQLSVL.